The rows below give T cell receptor beta chains drawn from one sample of a study of follicular helper T cells after annual influenza vaccination. Only in-frame clones appear in the TCRdb table, and some are missing; sequencing was by immunoSEQ multiplex PCR. The profile shows under 15,000 clones, roughly 80% of them singletons. This sample comprised CXCR5- memory CD4+ T cells sorted from blood, obtained on the day of influenza vaccination. The receptors stem from an adult who received the influenza vaccine. CDR3s include the opening cysteine and the closing phenylalanine or tryptophan. The D gene is left open where the match is weak. Clone size appears in some rows only: once, few, many, or a class for an expanded clone.

J gene	D gene	clone size	V gene	CDR3 protein	CDR3 DNA
TRBJ2-7	.	.	TRBV4-2	CASSQDGGASYEQYF	TGTGCCAGCAGCCAAGATGGAGGAGCCTCCTACGAGCAGTACTTC
TRBJ2-5	.	.	TRBV7-3	CASSLTSGGGETQYF	TGTGCCAGCAGCTTAACGTCGGGGGGCGGAGAGACCCAGTACTTC
TRBJ2-7	.	few	TRBV5-1	CASSLQRPSDEQYF	TGCGCCAGCAGCTTGCAACGCCCAAGCGACGAGCAGTACTTC
TRBJ2-2	.	.	TRBV9	CASSDRQNTGELFF	TGTGCCAGCAGCGACCGACAGAACACCGGGGAGCTGTTTTTT
TRBJ1-3	.	.	TRBV7-2	CASSSGYSGNTIYF	TGTGCCAGCAGCTCAGGGTACTCTGGAAACACCATATATTTT
TRBJ2-3	.	.	TRBV9	CASSPRRGPDTQYF	TGTGCCAGCAGCCCCCGAAGGGGCCCAGATACGCAGTATTTT
TRBJ1-4	.	.	TRBV7-8	CASSLGRIREKLFF	TGTGCCAGCAGCTTAGGACGGATACGGGAAAAACTGTTTTTT
TRBJ2-7	.	.	TRBV10-3	CAITGTSGGEQYF	TGTGCCATCACTGGGACATCCGGGGGCGAGCAGTACTTC
TRBJ2-7	.	few	TRBV12-2	CASLRGGSYEQYF	TGTGCAAGTCTTCGCGGGGGCTCCTACGAGCAGTACTTC
TRBJ1-1	.	once	TRBV29-1	CSVVDTEAFF	TGCAGCGTTGTGGACACTGAAGCTTTCTTT
TRBJ1-2	.	few	TRBV27	CASSLEGFNYGYTF	TGTGCCAGCAGTTTAGAGGGATTCAACTATGGCTACACCTTC
TRBJ2-2	TRBD1	.	TRBV5-1	CASSLRQGSGELFF	TGCGCCAGCAGCTTGAGACAGGGATCCGGGGAGCTGTTTTTT
TRBJ1-1	TRBD1	.	TRBV29-1	CSVAGTANTEAFF	TGCAGCGTCGCCGGGACAGCGAACACTGAAGCTTTCTTT
TRBJ1-5	.	few	TRBV2	CAFQDSNQPQHF	TGTGCCTTTCAGGATAGCAATCAGCCCCAGCATTTT
TRBJ1-4	TRBD1	.	TRBV9	CASSDGTGRHEKLFF	TGTGCCAGCAGCGATGGGACAGGGAGACATGAAAAACTGTTTTTT
TRBJ2-3	.	.	TRBV5-6	CASSLEGSPDTQYF	TGTGCCAGCAGCTTGGAGGGCAGCCCAGATACGCAGTATTTT
TRBJ2-2	.	.	TRBV11-2	CASSLALRNTGELFF	TGTGCCAGCAGCCTAGCCCTAAGAAACACCGGGGAGCTGTTTTTT
TRBJ1-1	TRBD1	once	TRBV7-9	CASSPDRVGVTEAFF	TGTGCCAGCAGCCCTGACAGGGTGGGAGTCACTGAAGCTTTCTTT
TRBJ1-5	.	.	TRBV18	CASSPNSGDQPQHF	TGTGCCAGCTCACCGAATTCAGGGGATCAGCCCCAGCATTTT
TRBJ2-7	TRBD1	once	TRBV10-3	CAISSDRDTYEQYF	TGTGCCATCAGCTCTGACAGGGATACTTACGAGCAGTACTTC
TRBJ2-3	.	.	TRBV5-6	CASSFTPDTQYF	TGTGCCAGCAGCTTCACCCCTGATACGCAGTATTTT
TRBJ1-1	TRBD1	.	TRBV7-2	CASSSLADRGIGTEAFF	TGTGCCAGCAGCTCCCTGGCCGACAGGGGGATTGGCACTGAAGCTTTCTTT
TRBJ1-1	TRBD1	once	TRBV29-1	CSVWTGGAARTEAFF	TGCAGCGTCTGGACAGGGGGCGCTGCTCGCACTGAAGCTTTCTTT
TRBJ2-5	TRBD2	.	TRBV2	CASSEGTSAETQYF	TGTGCCAGCAGTGAAGGGACTAGCGCGGAGACCCAGTACTTC
TRBJ2-3	TRBD2	.	TRBV27	CASSQQRGYGNTQYF	TGTGCCAGCAGCCAACAGCGGGGGTACGGGAATACGCAGTATTTT
TRBJ1-4	TRBD1	.	TRBV2	CASSEGTGTVKLFF	TGTGCCAGCAGTGAAGGGACAGGGACGGTAAAACTGTTTTTT
TRBJ2-1	.	few	TRBV28	CASRGTGRRSEQFF	TGTGCCAGCAGAGGGACTGGGCGTAGGAGTGAGCAGTTCTTC
TRBJ2-5	TRBD1	.	TRBV18	CASSREGDRGQTQYF	TGTGCCAGCTCACGCGAGGGGGACAGGGGGCAGACCCAGTACTTC
TRBJ1-5	.	few	TRBV6-4	CASAEGSKDTSNQPQHF	TGTGCCAGCGCGGAGGGGTCCAAAGACACCAGCAATCAGCCCCAGCATTTT
TRBJ1-5	.	.	TRBV27	CASSYHGQPQHF	TGTGCCAGCAGTTATCATGGTCAGCCCCAGCATTTT
TRBJ1-6	.	.	TRBV28	CASSKGGKDSPLHF	TGTGCCAGCAGTAAGGGGGGAAAGGATTCACCCCTCCACTTT
TRBJ2-5	.	.	TRBV4-1	CASSQVVYLGTQYF	TGCGCCAGCAGCCAAGTGGTGTACTTGGGGACCCAGTACTTC
TRBJ2-5	.	.	TRBV7-2	CASTQGVQETQYF	TGTGCCAGCACCCAAGGGGTCCAAGAGACCCAGTACTTC
TRBJ2-7	.	.	TRBV7-2	CASSFGPEQYF	TGTGCCAGCAGCTTCGGACCGGAGCAGTACTTC
TRBJ1-1	.	.	TRBV30	CAWNLGTEAFF	TGTGCCTGGAATCTGGGTACTGAAGCTTTCTTT